This T cell receptor (beta chain) is drawn from a study of naive and memory T cell subsets. The CDR3 runs to 15 residues. Per the germline V gene, CDR1 is DFQATT and CDR2 is SNEGSKA (reference sequence). V was pared by 1 base and J by 5 bases, with 16 bases between. An equimolar mix of two oligonucleotides served as the beta constant-region primer for TRBC1 and TRBC2. TCRdb re-called the UMI-ligation and nested PCR reads through MiXCR, storing one row per CDR3 protein. The repertoire holds over 75,000 distinct CDR3 sequences, with less than 15% as singletons. This clonotype was observed at least ten times.

This clonotype was sampled from a human donor in good health. Sample: central memory CD4+ T cells from blood. The chain couples TRBV20-1 to TRBJ2-3, with TRBD2 as a possible D gene (6 bases). The CDR3 DNA follows: TGCAGTGCTAGAGTGGTCGGGAGACCCCAAGATACGCAGTATTTT. Translating it yields CSARVVGRPQDTQYF.